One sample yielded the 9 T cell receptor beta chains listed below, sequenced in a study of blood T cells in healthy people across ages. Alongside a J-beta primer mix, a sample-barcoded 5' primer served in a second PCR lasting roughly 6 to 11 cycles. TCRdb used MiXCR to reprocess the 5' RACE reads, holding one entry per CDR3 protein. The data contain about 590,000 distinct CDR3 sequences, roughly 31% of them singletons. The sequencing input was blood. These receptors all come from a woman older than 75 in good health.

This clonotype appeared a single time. This CDR3 is CASSSGGRSSEQYF. DNA of the CDR3: TGCGCCAGCAGCTCGGGCGGGAGATCGAGCGAGCAGTACTTC. The gene calls are TRBV5-1 and TRBJ2-7; 7 bases are shared with TRBD2. The CDR3 consists of 14 residues. V lost 3 bases and J lost 6; bases outside the gene matches: 9. The germline CDR1 and CDR2 sequences are SGHRS and YFSETQ.

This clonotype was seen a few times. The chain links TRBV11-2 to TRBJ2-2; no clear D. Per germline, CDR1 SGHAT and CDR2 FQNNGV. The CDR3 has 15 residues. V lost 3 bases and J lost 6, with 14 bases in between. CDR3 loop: CASSLASGLAGELFF. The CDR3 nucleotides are TGTGCCAGCAGCTTGGCGTCTGGTTTAGCCGGGGAGCTGTTTTTT. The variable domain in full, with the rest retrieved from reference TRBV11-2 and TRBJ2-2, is EAGVAQSPRYKIIEKRQSVAFWCNPISGHATLYWYQQILGQGPKLLIQFQNNGVVDDSQLPKDRFSAERLKGVDSTLKIQPAKLEDSAVYLCASSLASGLAGELFFGEGSRLTVL.

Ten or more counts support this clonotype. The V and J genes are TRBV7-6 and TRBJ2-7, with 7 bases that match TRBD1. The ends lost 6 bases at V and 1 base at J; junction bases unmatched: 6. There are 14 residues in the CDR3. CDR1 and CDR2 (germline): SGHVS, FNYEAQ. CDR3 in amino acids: CASSRRDRSYEQYF. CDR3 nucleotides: TGTGCCAGCAGTCGACGGGACAGATCCTACGAGCAGTACTTC.

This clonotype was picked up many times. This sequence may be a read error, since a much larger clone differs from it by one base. CDR3 loop: CASSSAYNNEQYF. CDR3 in DNA: TGTGCCAGCAGCAGTGCCTACAACAATGAGCAGTACTTC. The gene calls are TRBV7-6 and TRBJ2-5; D is unresolved. The V gene's germline CDR1 is SGHVS and CDR2 FNYEAQ. V lost 5 bases and J 11 bases, leaving 18 bases between the germline ends. The CDR3 extends over 13 amino acids. The variable domain in full, with the rest retrieved from reference TRBV7-6 and TRBJ2-5, is GAGVSQSPRYKVTKRGQDVALRCDPISGHVSLYWYRQALGQGPEFLTYFNYEAQQDKSGLPNDRFSAERPEGSISTLTIQRTEQRDSAMYRCASSSAYNNEQYFGPGTRLLVL.

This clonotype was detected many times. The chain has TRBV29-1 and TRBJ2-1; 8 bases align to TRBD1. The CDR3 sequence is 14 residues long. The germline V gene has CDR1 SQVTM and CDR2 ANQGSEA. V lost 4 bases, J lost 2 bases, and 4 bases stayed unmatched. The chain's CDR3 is CSVGATGAYNEQFF. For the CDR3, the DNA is TGCAGCGTTGGAGCGACAGGGGCCTACAATGAGCAGTTCTTC.

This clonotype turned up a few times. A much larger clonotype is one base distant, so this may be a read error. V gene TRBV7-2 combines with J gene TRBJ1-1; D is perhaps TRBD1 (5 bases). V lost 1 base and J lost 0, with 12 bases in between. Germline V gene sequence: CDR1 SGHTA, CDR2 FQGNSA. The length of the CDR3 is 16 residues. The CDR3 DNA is TGTGCCAGCAGCTTAGGGGGGGGTCTTCTGAACACTGAAGCTTTCTTT. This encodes CASSLGGGLLNTEAFF.

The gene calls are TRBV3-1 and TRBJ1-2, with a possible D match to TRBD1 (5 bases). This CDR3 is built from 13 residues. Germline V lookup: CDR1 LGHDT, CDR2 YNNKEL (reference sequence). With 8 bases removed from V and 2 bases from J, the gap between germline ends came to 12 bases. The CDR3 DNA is TGTGCCAGCGGGAGGGGACGGAACTATGGCTACACCTTC. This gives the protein CASGRGRNYGYTF. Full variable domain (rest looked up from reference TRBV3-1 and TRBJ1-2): DTAVSQTPKYLVTQMGNDKSIKCEQNLGHDTMYWYKQDSKKFLKIMFSYNNKELIINETVPNRFSPKSPDKAHLNLHINSLELGDSAVYFCASGRGRNYGYTFGSGTRLTVV.

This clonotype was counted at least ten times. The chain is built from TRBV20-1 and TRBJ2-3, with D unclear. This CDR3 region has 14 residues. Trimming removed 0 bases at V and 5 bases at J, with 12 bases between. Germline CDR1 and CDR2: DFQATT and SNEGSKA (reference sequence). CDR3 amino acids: CSARDLRTGDTQYF. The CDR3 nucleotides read TGCAGTGCTAGAGATCTCCGGACGGGAGATACGCAGTATTTT.

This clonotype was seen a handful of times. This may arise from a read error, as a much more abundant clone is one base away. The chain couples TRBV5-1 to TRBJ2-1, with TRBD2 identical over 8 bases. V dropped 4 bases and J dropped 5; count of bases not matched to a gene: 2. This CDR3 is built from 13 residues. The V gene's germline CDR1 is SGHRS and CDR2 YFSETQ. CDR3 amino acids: CASSAGLDNEQFF. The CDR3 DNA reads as TGCGCCAGCAGCGCGGGACTAGACAATGAGCAGTTCTTC.